This T cell receptor (beta chain) was profiled in a study of PD-1 blockade in classical Hodgkin lymphoma. Produced via immunoSEQ multiplex PCR; TCRdb's table is partial and in-frame only. The repertoire holds 90,000 to 100,000 clones, with around nine tenths as singletons. Brentuximab vedotin exposure varied, and every patient relapsed after autologous stem cell transplantation. Concerning this clone itself: Antigen: not known.

V lost 4 bases and J lost 4; bases outside the gene matches: 8. The CDR3 contains 17 residues. CDR1 is SGHRS, CDR2 YFSETQ, per germline. Regarding the study as a whole: In CD4+ cells, TCR diversity went up significantly by C4D1, but in CD8+ cells it did not. It was among complete responders that baseline diversity resembled that of newly diagnosed patients. Repertoire difference causes, possibly disease activity or prior therapy, remain undefined.

The chain joins TRBV5-1 to TRBJ2-1; 13 nucleotides line up with TRBD2. The specimen comprised peripheral blood mononuclear cells (PBMCs), sampled at baseline. This sequence originates from a human donor with classical Hodgkin lymphoma. In nucleotides, the CDR3 is TGCGCCAGCAGCGACCTAGGGACTAGCGGGGCATACAATGAGCAGTTCTTC. It yields the protein CASSDLGTSGAYNEQFF.